This T cell receptor beta chain was sequenced in a study of blood T cell repertoires in COVID-19. Study as a whole: Sites in the United States, Italy and Spain provided acute and convalescent COVID-19 samples. PBMCs, B-cell-depleted T cells, or T cells provided the cDNA or gDNA that made up the material.

The CDR3 extends over 15 amino acids. The germline V gene has CDR1 KGHDR and CDR2 SFDVKD. V lost 2 bases, J lost 5 bases, and 6 bases stayed unmatched. Assay: immunoSEQ multiplex PCR; the TCRdb copy retains only in-frame clones and omits some. This table holds some 350,000 clones, 88% found once. Sequencing was performed on peripheral blood. This chain connects TRBV24-1 to TRBJ1-2, with 8 bases fitting TRBD1. The receptor was isolated from a woman in her 70s with COVID-19, enrolled during active disease. Here the CDR3 reads CATSDSRTGPYGYTF. CDR3 coding DNA: TGTGCCACCAGTGATTCCCGGACAGGGCCTTATGGCTACACCTTC.